This T cell receptor (beta chain) was observed in a study of CD8 T cells in ankylosing spondylitis (dated by TCRdb to about 2017). For the wider study: T cell receptor beta repertoires were profiled in healthy donors and ankylosing spondylitis patients so that disease-linked TCR variants could be found. In total, the full study cohort was made up of roughly 100 healthy donors and 25 or so ankylosing spondylitis patients. Samples of peripheral blood were taken, and for ankylosing spondylitis patients, synovial fluid was collected as well.

CDR1 SGHAT and CDR2 FQDESV are derived from the germline V gene (reference sequence). The CDR3 holds 18 amino acids from the cysteine to the phenylalanine. The DNA shown is the 54-base CDR3, in frame from base 1. Cut back by 0 bases and 0 bases, the V and J ends lie 15 bases apart. This clonotype was counted only a few times. Its antigen has not been determined. No clone much larger than this one lies a single base away; base qualities are absent. TCRdb shows the sequencer as Illumina HiSeq 2500. Quantitative 5'-RACE with molecular barcodes was used to prepare TCR beta libraries. As for the original processing: A new computational method based on a probabilistic model of VDJ rearrangement was used to identify disease-linked TCR variants. TCRdb itself trimmed the public reads at Q25 with fastp, ran MiXCR and retained productive beta chains. Each CDR3 protein gets just one entry, which takes the most common genes and DNA from the rows behind it. These V and J calls are TCRdb output, not the study's own analysis. The sample table holds fewer than 550,000 distinct CDR3 sequences, of which roughly 5.3% were seen once. The ten top clones hold roughly 3.2% of the sample.

General conclusions and limits of the study: Some TCR beta motif variants had previously been reported in synovial fluid and blood of reactive arthritis patients, which suggested common disease-initiation mechanisms. Significant enrichment of the disease-linked clones was reported in matched synovial fluid samples from ankylosing spondylitis patients. A CD8+ phenotype was shown by the disease-linked clones, which were found at relatively low frequencies in peripheral blood. Blood from ankylosing spondylitis patients appeared to be characterized by a TCR beta motif made up of several highly homologous amino acid variants.

Sequencing used blood, either unsorted or a sorted T cell fraction (not recorded which). This clonotype was sampled from a male donor with ankylosing spondylitis. The chain is assembled from TRBV11-1 and TRBJ1-3, with the D gene not confidently named. The DNA sequence is TGTGCCAGCAGCTTAGCGGCGGCGGGTAGCCCCTCTGGAAACACCATATATTTT. Protein translation: CASSLAAAGSPSGNTIYF.